These T cell receptor beta chains were read from a single sample in a study of immune evolution from preneoplasia to lung adenocarcinoma. Generated by immunoSEQ multiplex PCR, the TCRdb table keeps only in-frame clones and is missing some. The sample lists approximately 4,400 clones, about 91% occurring once. The sample consisted of FFPE lung adenocarcinoma in situ tissue. Receptors were obtained from a person aged 60 to 80 with lung adenocarcinoma. Each CDR3 is given with its conserved first and last residue. D genes are given only for firm matches. Size tells how often a clone was seen (once, few, many) or the class of an expanded clone, and some rows leave it out.

V gene: TRBV30; D gene: -; J gene: TRBJ1-4; clone size: -; CDR3 DNA: TGTGCCTGGAGTAAGGAACAGAATGAAAAACTGTTTTTT; CDR3 protein: CAWSKEQNEKLFF
V gene: TRBV10-1; D gene: TRBD1; J gene: TRBJ2-7; clone size: -; CDR3 DNA: TGCGCCAGCAGTGAGTCCAGGACAGGTCGTGTGTACTTC; CDR3 protein: CASSESRTGRVYF
V gene: TRBV5-4; D gene: TRBD1; J gene: TRBJ1-2; clone size: -; CDR3 DNA: TGTGCCAGCAGCCAGACAGGGATCTATGGCTACACCTTC; CDR3 protein: CASSQTGIYGYTF
V gene: TRBV27; D gene: TRBD1; J gene: TRBJ1-6; clone size: -; CDR3 DNA: TGTGCCAGCAGTAGGGGGCTGGGTTCACCCCTCCACTTT; CDR3 protein: CASSRGLGSPLHF
V gene: TRBV5-1; D gene: -; J gene: TRBJ2-5; clone size: -; CDR3 DNA: TGCGCCAGCAGCTTGGGGGCGTTACAAGAGACCCAGTACTTC; CDR3 protein: CASSLGALQETQYF
V gene: TRBV5-1; D gene: -; J gene: TRBJ2-7; clone size: -; CDR3 DNA: TGCGCCAGTAGCTTGGACGCCTACGAGCAGTACTTC; CDR3 protein: CASSLDAYEQYF
V gene: TRBV10-1; D gene: -; J gene: TRBJ2-1; clone size: -; CDR3 DNA: TGCGCCAGCAGTGAGTCCAGGGGGAGGAATGAGCAGTTCTTC; CDR3 protein: CASSESRGRNEQFF
V gene: TRBV18; D gene: TRBD2; J gene: TRBJ2-1; clone size: -; CDR3 DNA: TGTGCCAGCTCACCGAGCGGGAGGCCCGACCCGTACAATGAGCAGTTCTTC; CDR3 protein: CASSPSGRPDPYNEQFF
V gene: TRBV11-2; D gene: -; J gene: TRBJ1-5; clone size: -; CDR3 DNA: TGTGCCAGCAGCTTAGATCGCAATCAGCCCCAGCATTTT; CDR3 protein: CASSLDRNQPQHF
V gene: TRBV27; D gene: -; J gene: TRBJ2-2; clone size: once; CDR3 DNA: TGTGCCAGCAGTTTATCCCCTGACCGGGCCCACACCGGGGAGCTGTTTTTT; CDR3 protein: CASSLSPDRAHTGELFF
V gene: TRBV4-1; D gene: -; J gene: TRBJ2-7; clone size: -; CDR3 DNA: TGCGCCAGCAGCCAAGTTACCCCACAGATTGCGGATACCTACGAGCAGTACTTC; CDR3 protein: CASSQVTPQIADTYEQYF
V gene: TRBV6-1; D gene: -; J gene: TRBJ1-1; clone size: -; CDR3 DNA: TGTGCCAGCAGTGTGGACTCTCAGACTGAAGCTTTCTTT; CDR3 protein: CASSVDSQTEAFF
V gene: TRBV25-1; D gene: -; J gene: TRBJ2-1; clone size: once; CDR3 DNA: TGTGCCAGCATCGGAGGGGCCTCCTACAATGAGCAGTTCTTC; CDR3 protein: CASIGGASYNEQFF
V gene: TRBV11-2; D gene: -; J gene: TRBJ2-3; clone size: -; CDR3 DNA: TGTGCCAGCAGCTCGTGGGAGCGCACAGATACGCAGTATTTT; CDR3 protein: CASSSWERTDTQYF
V gene: TRBV30; D gene: TRBD1; J gene: TRBJ2-1; clone size: -; CDR3 DNA: TGTGCCTGGGATCGGGACAGGAGCTCCTACAATGAGCAGTTCTTC; CDR3 protein: CAWDRDRSSYNEQFF
V gene: TRBV30; D gene: -; J gene: TRBJ2-7; clone size: -; CDR3 DNA: TGTGCCTGGAGCTTGCAACAGGGGACTGAGCAGTACTTC; CDR3 protein: CAWSLQQGTEQYF
V gene: TRBV2; D gene: -; J gene: TRBJ1-1; clone size: -; CDR3 DNA: TGTGCCAGCAGTGTGGGCGGCGGGCGAGCTTTCTTT; CDR3 protein: CASSVGGGRAFF
V gene: TRBV7-9; D gene: -; J gene: TRBJ1-5; clone size: -; CDR3 DNA: TGTGCCAGCAGCTTAGTTGGCAGGGGTCAGCCCCAGCATTTT; CDR3 protein: CASSLVGRGQPQHF
V gene: TRBV27; D gene: -; J gene: TRBJ1-1; clone size: -; CDR3 DNA: TGTGCCAGCAGTGCCCTAGGGGCGACTGAAGCTTTCTTT; CDR3 protein: CASSALGATEAFF
V gene: TRBV28; D gene: -; J gene: TRBJ1-5; clone size: -; CDR3 DNA: TGTGCCAGCGGGCTCGGGCGGGTCCAGCCCCAGCATTTT; CDR3 protein: CASGLGRVQPQHF
V gene: TRBV6-5; D gene: -; J gene: TRBJ2-3; clone size: -; CDR3 DNA: TGTGCCAGCAGTTACTCCGGGGGCACAGATACGCAGTATTTT; CDR3 protein: CASSYSGGTDTQYF
V gene: TRBV5-1; D gene: TRBD1; J gene: TRBJ2-3; clone size: few; CDR3 DNA: TGCGCCAGCAGATCCGGACAGGGGACAGATACGCAGTATTTT; CDR3 protein: CASRSGQGTDTQYF
V gene: TRBV7-6; D gene: TRBD2; J gene: TRBJ2-1; clone size: -; CDR3 DNA: TGTGCCAGCAGCCTGTCTAGCGGGGGGGCGAGGAATGAGCAGTTCTTC; CDR3 protein: CASSLSSGGARNEQFF
V gene: TRBV7-2; D gene: TRBD1; J gene: TRBJ2-7; clone size: -; CDR3 DNA: TGTGCCAGCAGCTTATCGACAGGGGAGGTTTACGAGCAGTACTTC; CDR3 protein: CASSLSTGEVYEQYF
V gene: TRBV29-1; D gene: TRBD2; J gene: TRBJ2-1; clone size: -; CDR3 DNA: TGCAGCGTTGAAGCGGTGGGACTAGCGGATAGCTCCTACAATGAGCAGTTCTTC; CDR3 protein: CSVEAVGLADSSYNEQFF
V gene: TRBV28; D gene: TRBD1; J gene: TRBJ1-5; clone size: -; CDR3 DNA: TGTGCCAGCAGTTTCGGACAGGGGAGTCAGCCCCAGCATTTT; CDR3 protein: CASSFGQGSQPQHF
V gene: TRBV4-1; D gene: TRBD1; J gene: TRBJ2-7; clone size: -; CDR3 DNA: TGCGCCAGCAGCCAAGTAGGGGACAGGGGGCATGAGCAGTACTTC; CDR3 protein: CASSQVGDRGHEQYF
V gene: TRBV27; D gene: TRBD2; J gene: TRBJ2-3; clone size: -; CDR3 DNA: TGTGCCAGCAGCCGCAGGACTAGCGGGGGGGCGATTCTAGATACGCAGTATTTT; CDR3 protein: CASSRRTSGGAILDTQYF
V gene: TRBV28; D gene: -; J gene: TRBJ2-1; clone size: few; CDR3 DNA: TGTGCCAGCAGTCCCTCACAGGGACGGTCCTACAATGAGCAGTTCTTC; CDR3 protein: CASSPSQGRSYNEQFF